This T cell receptor beta chain was identified during a study of cytomegalovirus exposure and HLA in healthy donors. About the study: A prior analysis found roughly 100 million unique TCR beta sequences from 150 million to 200 million T cells.

Points from the study as a whole: Later, an analysis showed that TCR beta chains associated with HLA were more clonally expanded than others that were equally common.

Researchers ran the PCR with 60 Vbeta and 13 Jbeta primers. The assay was immunoSEQ multiplex PCR, and TCRdb's table has in-frame clones only and misses some. The sample contains 150,000 to 200,000 clones, around 84% of which appear only once. With V trimmed by 3 bases and J by 3 bases, 6 bases remained unmatched. Germline V CDR1 and CDR2: KGHSH, LQKENI. This CDR3 is 15 amino acids long. Notes on this clone: The antigen is not known.

This chain links TRBV18 with TRBJ1-2; 8 bases map to TRBD1. Sequenced material: PBMCs. This receptor was identified in a man aged 18-30 years in good health and CMV-seropositive. The CDR3 nucleotides read TGTGCCAGCTCACCCGGGACAGGTCGACACTATGGCTACACCTTC. The encoded protein is CASSPGTGRHYGYTF.